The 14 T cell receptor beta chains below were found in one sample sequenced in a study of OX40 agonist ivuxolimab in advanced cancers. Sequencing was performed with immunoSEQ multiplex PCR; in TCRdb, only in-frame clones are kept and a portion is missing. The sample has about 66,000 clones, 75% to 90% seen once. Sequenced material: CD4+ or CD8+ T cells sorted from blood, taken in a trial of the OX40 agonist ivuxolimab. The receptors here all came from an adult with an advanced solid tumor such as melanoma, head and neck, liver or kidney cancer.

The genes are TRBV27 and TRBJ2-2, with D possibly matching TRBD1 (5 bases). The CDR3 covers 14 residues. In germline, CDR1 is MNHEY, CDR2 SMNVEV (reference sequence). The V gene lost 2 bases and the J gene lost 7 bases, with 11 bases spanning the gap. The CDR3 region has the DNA TGTGCCAGCAGTTTAGGCCAGGGTTACGGGGAGCTGTTTTTT. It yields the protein CASSLGQGYGELFF.

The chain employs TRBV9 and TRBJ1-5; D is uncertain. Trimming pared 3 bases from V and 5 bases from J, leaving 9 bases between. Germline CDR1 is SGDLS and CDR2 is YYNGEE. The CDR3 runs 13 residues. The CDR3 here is CASSADGDQPQHF. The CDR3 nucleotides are TGTGCCAGCAGCGCGGACGGGGATCAGCCCCAGCATTTT.

In DNA form, the CDR3 reads TGTGCCAGCAGTTACATCGGGGTTGACTATGGCTACACCTTC. It translates to CASSYIGVDYGYTF. The chain combines TRBV6-6 with TRBJ1-2; D remains unclear. CDR3 length: 14 residues. The germline gives CDR1 MNHNY, CDR2 SVGAGI (reference sequence). Trimming shortened V by 2 bases and J by 3 bases, and 10 bases separated the two germline ends.

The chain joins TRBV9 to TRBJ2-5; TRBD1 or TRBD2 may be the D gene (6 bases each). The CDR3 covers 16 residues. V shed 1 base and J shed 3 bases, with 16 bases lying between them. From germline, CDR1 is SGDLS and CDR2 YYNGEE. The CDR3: CASSVPRLGGEETQYF. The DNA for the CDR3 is TGTGCCAGCAGCGTACCGAGACTAGGGGGTGAAGAGACCCAGTACTTC.

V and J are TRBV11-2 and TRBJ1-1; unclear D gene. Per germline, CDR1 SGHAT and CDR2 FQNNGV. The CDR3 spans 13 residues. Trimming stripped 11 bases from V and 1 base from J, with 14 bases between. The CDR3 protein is CACENGWNTEAFF. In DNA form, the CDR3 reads TGTGCCTGCGAGAATGGATGGAACACTGAAGCTTTCTTT.

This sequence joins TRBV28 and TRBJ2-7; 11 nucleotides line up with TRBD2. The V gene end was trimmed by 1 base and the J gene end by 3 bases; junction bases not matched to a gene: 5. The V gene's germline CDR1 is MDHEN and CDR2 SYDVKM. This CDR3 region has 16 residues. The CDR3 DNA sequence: TGTGCCAGCAGTTTATTTCCTAGCGGGAGGAACTACGAGCAGTACTTC. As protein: CASSLFPSGRNYEQYF.

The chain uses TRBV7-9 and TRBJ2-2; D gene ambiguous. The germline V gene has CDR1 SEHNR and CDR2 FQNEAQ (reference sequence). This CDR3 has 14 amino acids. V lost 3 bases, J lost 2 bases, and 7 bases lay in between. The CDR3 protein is CASSFIHNTGELFF. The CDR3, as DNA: TGTGCCAGCAGCTTCATCCATAACACCGGGGAGCTGTTTTTT.

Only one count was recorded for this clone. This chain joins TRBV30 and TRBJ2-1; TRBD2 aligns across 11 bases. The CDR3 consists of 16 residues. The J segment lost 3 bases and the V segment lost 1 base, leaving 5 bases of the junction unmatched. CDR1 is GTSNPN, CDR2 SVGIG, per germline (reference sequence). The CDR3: CAWSDGSGGGYNEQFF. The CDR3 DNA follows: TGTGCCTGGAGTGACGGTAGCGGGGGGGGCTACAATGAGCAGTTCTTC.

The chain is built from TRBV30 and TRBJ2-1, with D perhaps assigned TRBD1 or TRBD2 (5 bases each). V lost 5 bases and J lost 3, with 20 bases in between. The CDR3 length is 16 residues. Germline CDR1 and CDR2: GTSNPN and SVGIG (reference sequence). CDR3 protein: CAWAGTEAAFYNEQFF. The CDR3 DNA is TGTGCCTGGGCCGGGACGGAGGCAGCCTTCTACAATGAGCAGTTCTTC.

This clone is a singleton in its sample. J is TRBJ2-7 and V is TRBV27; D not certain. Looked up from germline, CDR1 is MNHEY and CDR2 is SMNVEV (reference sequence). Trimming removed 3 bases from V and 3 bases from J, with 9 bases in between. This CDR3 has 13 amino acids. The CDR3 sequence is CASSFSSSYEQYF. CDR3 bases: TGTGCCAGCAGTTTTTCGAGTAGCTACGAGCAGTACTTC.

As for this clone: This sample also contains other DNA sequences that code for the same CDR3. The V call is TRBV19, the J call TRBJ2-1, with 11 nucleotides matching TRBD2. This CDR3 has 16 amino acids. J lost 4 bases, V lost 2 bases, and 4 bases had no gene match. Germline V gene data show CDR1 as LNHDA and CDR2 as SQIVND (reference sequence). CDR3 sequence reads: CASSISGTSGYNEQFF. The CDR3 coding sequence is TGTGCCAGTAGTATATCCGGGACTAGCGGTTACAATGAGCAGTTCTTC.

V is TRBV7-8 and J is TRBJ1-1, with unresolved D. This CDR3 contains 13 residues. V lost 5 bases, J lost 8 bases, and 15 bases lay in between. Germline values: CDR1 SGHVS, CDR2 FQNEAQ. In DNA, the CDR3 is TGTGCCAGCAGCCCGAGGATGTTTCTGGAAGCTTTCTTT. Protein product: CASSPRMFLEAFF.

CDR3 nucleotides: TGTGCTAGCCGCGGGGACCGAGCTAACTATGGCTACACCTTC. Translating gives CASRGDRANYGYTF. This chain links TRBV9 with TRBJ1-2; maybe TRBD1 (5 bases). This CDR3 comprises 14 residues. Germline V gives CDR1 SGDLS, CDR2 YYNGEE.

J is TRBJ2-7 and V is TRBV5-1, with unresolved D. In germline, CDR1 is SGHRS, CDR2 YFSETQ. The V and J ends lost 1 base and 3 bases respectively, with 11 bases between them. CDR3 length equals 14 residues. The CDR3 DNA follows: TGCGCCAGCAGCTTGATCCTAGTTGGCTACGAGCAGTACTTC. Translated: CASSLILVGYEQYF.